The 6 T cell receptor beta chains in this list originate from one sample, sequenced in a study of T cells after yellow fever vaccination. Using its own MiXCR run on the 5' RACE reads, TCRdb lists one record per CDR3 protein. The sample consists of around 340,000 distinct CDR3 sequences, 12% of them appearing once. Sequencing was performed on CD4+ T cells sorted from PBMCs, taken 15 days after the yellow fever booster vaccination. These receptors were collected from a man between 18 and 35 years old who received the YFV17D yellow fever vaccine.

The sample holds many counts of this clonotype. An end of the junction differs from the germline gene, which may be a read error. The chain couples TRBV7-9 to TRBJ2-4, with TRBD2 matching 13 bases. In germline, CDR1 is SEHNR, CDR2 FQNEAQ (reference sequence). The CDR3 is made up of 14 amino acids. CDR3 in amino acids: CASTPGTSGDQHHF. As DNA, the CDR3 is TGTGCCAGCACCCCTGGGACTAGCGGGGATCAGCACCACTTC. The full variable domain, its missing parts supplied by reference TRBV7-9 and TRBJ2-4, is DTGVSQNPRHKITKRGQNVTFRCDPISEHNRLYWYRQTLGQGPEFLTYFQNEAQLEKSRLLSDRFSAERPKGSFSTLEIQRTEQGDSAMYLCASTPGTSGDQHHFGAGTRLSVL.

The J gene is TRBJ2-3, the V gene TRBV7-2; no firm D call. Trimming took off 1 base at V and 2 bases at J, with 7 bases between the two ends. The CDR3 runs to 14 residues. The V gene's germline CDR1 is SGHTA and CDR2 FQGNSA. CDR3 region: CASSLVDPTDTQYF. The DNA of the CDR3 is TGTGCCAGCAGCTTAGTGGATCCCACAGATACGCAGTATTTT.

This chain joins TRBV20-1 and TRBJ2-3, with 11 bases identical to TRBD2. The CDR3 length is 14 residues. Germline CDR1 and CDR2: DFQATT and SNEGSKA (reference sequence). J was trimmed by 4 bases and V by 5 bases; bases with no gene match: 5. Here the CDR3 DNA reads TGCAGTGCTCCAATAGCGGGGGGGCCAGATACGCAGTATTTT. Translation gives CSAPIAGGPDTQYF.

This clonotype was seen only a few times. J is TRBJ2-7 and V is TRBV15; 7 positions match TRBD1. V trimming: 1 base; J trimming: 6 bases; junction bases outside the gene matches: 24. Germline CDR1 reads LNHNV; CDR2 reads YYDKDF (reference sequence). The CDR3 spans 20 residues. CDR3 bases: TGTGCCACCAGCAGAGTCGAATGGCAGGGGGAACGGGAAGAAGGTCCCGAGCAGTACTTC. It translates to CATSRVEWQGEREEGPEQYF.

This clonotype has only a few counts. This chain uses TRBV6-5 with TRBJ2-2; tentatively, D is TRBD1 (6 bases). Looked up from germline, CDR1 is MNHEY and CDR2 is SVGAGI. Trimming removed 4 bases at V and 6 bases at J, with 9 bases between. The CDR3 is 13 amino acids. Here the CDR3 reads CASSWGLAGELFF. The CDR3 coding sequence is TGTGCCAGCAGTTGGGGGCTTGCCGGGGAGCTGTTTTTT.

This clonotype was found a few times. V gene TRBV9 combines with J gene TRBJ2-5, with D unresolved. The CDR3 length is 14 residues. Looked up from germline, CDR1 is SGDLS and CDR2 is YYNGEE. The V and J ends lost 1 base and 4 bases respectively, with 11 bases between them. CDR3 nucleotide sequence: TGTGCCAGCAGCGTATCGACAAAAGCAGAGACCCAGTACTTC. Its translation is CASSVSTKAETQYF.